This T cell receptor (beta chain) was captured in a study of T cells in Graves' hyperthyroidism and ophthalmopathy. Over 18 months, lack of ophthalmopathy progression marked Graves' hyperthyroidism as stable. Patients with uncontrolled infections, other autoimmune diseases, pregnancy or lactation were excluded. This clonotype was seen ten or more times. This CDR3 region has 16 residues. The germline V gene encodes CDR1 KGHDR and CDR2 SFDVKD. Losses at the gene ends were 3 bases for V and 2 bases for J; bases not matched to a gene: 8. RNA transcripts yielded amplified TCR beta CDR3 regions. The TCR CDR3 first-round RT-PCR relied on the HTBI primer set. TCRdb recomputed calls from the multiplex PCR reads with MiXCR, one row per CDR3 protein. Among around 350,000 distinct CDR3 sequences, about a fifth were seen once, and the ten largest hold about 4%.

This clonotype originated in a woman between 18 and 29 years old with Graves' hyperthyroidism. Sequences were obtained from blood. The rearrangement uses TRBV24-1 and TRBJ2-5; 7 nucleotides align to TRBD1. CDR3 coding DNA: TGTGCCACCAGTGATCGTTCCCGGGACAGTCAAGAGACCCAGTACTTC. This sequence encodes CATSDRSRDSQETQYF.